The source of this T cell receptor (beta chain) is a study of shared clonotypes between healthy human individuals. Study information: The cohort comprised a couple of women and a few men. Their ages spanned 18 to 49 years.

Findings of the study overall: Clonotypes shared by all four donors outscored non-shared clonotypes in generation probability. Across a handful of donors, naive CD4 shared 4.5% to 6%, naive CD8 more than 3%, memory CD4 over 2%, memory CD8 0.35% to 0.5%. Larger estimated richness was generally recorded for naive subsets relative to memory subsets.

Concerning this clone itself: The antigen is unknown.

Per germline, CDR1 SEHNR and CDR2 FQNEAQ (reference sequence). The CDR3 totals 14 residues. The V and J ends lost 5 bases and 5 bases, in that order; junction bases with no gene match: 6. Profiling relied on immunoSEQ multiplex PCR, and the TCRdb table lists in-frame clones only, not all of them. The sample lists over a million clones; around three quarters were seen once. Material: memory CD4+ T cells from PBMCs. The subset denotes: CD45RA-negative fraction. The V and J genes are TRBV7-9 and TRBJ1-5, with 7 bases that match TRBD1. The receptor comes from a man between 18 and 29 years old in good health. Some clones in this sample may be carry-over from other donors' samples. CDR3 sequence (DNA): TGTGCCAGCAGCCCGACAGGGCCCCATCAGCCCCAGCATTTT. This gives the protein CASSPTGPHQPQHF.